Reported below is one T cell receptor (beta chain). The trim removed 0 bases at V and 2 bases at J, leaving 7 bases unmatched. CDR1 SGDLS and CDR2 YYNGEE come from the germline V gene. The CDR3 has 16 amino acids. The sample belongs to a study of PD-L1 blockade in urothelial cancer. Across the study: It was in 2014 that patients started atezolizumab at 1,200 mg intravenously every 3 weeks.

Using immunoSEQ multiplex PCR, the repertoire was profiled, and TCRdb retains in-frame clones only, with some absent. This table holds under 30,000 clones, more than 70% found once. V usage is TRBV9 and J usage is TRBJ2-7, with TRBD2 matching over 8 bases. The source was PBMCs, collected around atezolizumab (anti-PD-L1) treatment. The TCR was taken from a man aged 65-85 years with urothelial cancer. CDR3 nucleotide sequence: TGTGCCAGCAGCGTAGCCCCCGGGACTAGGACCTACGAGCAGTACTTC. Amino acids: CASSVAPGTRTYEQYF.